The 27 T cell receptor beta chains reported below all come from one sample, sequenced in a study of blood T cells in healthy people across ages. Primers used in a second PCR of roughly 7 to 11 cycles were a sample-barcoded 5' primer and a J-beta primer mix. A single record per CDR3 protein comes from TCRdb applying MiXCR to the 5' RACE reads. This table holds some 790,000 distinct CDR3 sequences, around 28% found once. Sequenced sample: blood. These receptors all come from an elderly woman in good health.

The table lists this clonotype with many counts. The gene calls are TRBV7-2 and TRBJ1-2, with D tentatively TRBD1 (5 bases). Trimming shortened V by 7 bases and J by 8 bases, and 17 bases separated the two germline ends. The CDR3 contains 13 residues. CDR1 SGHTA and CDR2 FQGNSA come from the germline V gene. CDR3 nucleotides: TGTGCCAGCATCATGGGACGGGGGAGAGGCTACACCTTC. The encoded protein is CASIMGRGRGYTF. The full variable domain, rest sourced from reference TRBV7-2 and TRBJ1-2, is GAGVSQSPSNKVTEKGKDVELRCDPISGHTALYWYRQSLGQGLEFLIYFQGNSAPDKSGLPSDRFSAERTGGSVSTLTIQRTQQEDSAVYLCASIMGRGRGYTFGSGTRLTVV.

This clonotype has ten or more counts. CDR3 sequence (DNA): TGCAGTGCTAGTGATGGATTTCGGACTAACTATGGCTACACCTTC. This encodes CSASDGFRTNYGYTF. V is TRBV20-1 and J is TRBJ1-2; D remains ambiguous. V lost 3 bases to trimming and J lost 0 bases, with 14 bases between them. The CDR3 extends over 15 amino acids. CDR1 is DFQATT, CDR2 SNEGSKA, per germline (reference sequence).

This clonotype appeared a single time. Possible read error: a much larger clone is one base away. CDR3 in amino acids: CGARDLRGNTEAFF. DNA for the CDR3: TGCGGTGCTAGAGATCTCCGGGGGAACACTGAAGCTTTCTTT. The chain employs TRBV20-1 and TRBJ1-1; no clear D gene. CDR1 and CDR2 (germline): DFQATT, SNEGSKA (reference sequence). CDR3 length equals 14 residues.

This clonotype was seen just once. V gene TRBV5-1 combines with J gene TRBJ2-5; 7 bases align to TRBD2. The CDR3 totals 14 residues. Germline V gene lookup returns CDR1 SGHRS and CDR2 YFSETQ. Unmatched junction bases numbered 5, after V lost 2 bases and J lost 4 bases. CDR3 in DNA: TGCGCCAGCAGCTTACTAGCGAGGGGAGAGACCCAGTACTTC. It yields the protein CASSLLARGETQYF.

The table lists this clonotype with many counts. The rearrangement joins TRBV20-1 to TRBJ2-1; D is uncertain. V was shortened by 6 bases and J by 6 bases, with 15 bases between the two germline ends. Germline V gene lookup returns CDR1 DFQATT and CDR2 SNEGSKA (reference sequence). The CDR3 covers 13 residues. The CDR3 coding sequence is TGCAGTGCCCCCGGTCGTTTGGGCAATGAGCAGTTCTTC. Its protein product is CSAPGRLGNEQFF.

This sequence joins TRBV7-2 and TRBJ2-4; unclear D gene. The J call may be incorrect, as the DNA end agrees better with TRBJ2-7. The CDR3 totals 12 residues. CDR1 is SGHTA and CDR2 is FQGNSA in the germline V gene. The CDR3 loop reads CASSLDTDEQYF. As DNA, the CDR3 is TGTGCCAGCAGCTTAGACACCGACGAGCAGTACTTC.

Of note for this clonotype: This may come from a read error, since a much larger clone is one base off. This rearrangement joins TRBV2 to TRBJ1-2, with 7 nucleotides matching TRBD1. The CDR3 runs to 13 residues. Germline assignment: CDR1 SNHLY and CDR2 FYNNEI. CDR3 loop: CASSEGQNYSYTF. In DNA, the CDR3 is TGTGCCAGCAGTGAGGGACAGAACTATAGCTACACCTTC. The full variable domain, completed using reference TRBV2 and TRBJ1-2, is EPEVTQTPSHQVTQMGQEVILRCVPISNHLYFYWYRQILGQKVEFLVSFYNNEISEKSEIFDDQFSVERPDGSNFTLKIRSTKLEDSAMYFCASSEGQNYSYTFGSGTRLTVV.

A single count supports this clonotype. The V call is TRBV3-1, the J call TRBJ1-2; D is ambiguous. This CDR3 spans 14 amino acids. Between the trimmed V and J ends, which lost 4 bases and 6 bases, there was a span of 15 bases. Germline loops: CDR1 LGHDT, CDR2 YNNKEL (reference sequence). DNA of the CDR3: TGTGCCAGCAGCCCCAGACCCAAAGCCCATGGCTACACCTTC. Translated: CASSPRPKAHGYTF. The complete variable domain, with remaining parts taken from reference TRBV3-1 and TRBJ1-2, reads DTAVSQTPKYLVTQMGNDKSIKCEQNLGHDTMYWYKQDSKKFLKIMFSYNNKELIINETVPNRFSPKSPDKAHLNLHINSLELGDSAVYFCASSPRPKAHGYTFGSGTRLTVV.

There are many counts of this clonotype. V is TRBV20-1 and J is TRBJ2-1, with 7 bases lining up with TRBD1. The V gene's germline CDR1 is DFQATT and CDR2 SNEGSKA (reference sequence). Trimming at V came to 3 bases and at J to 2 bases, leaving 7 bases not matched to a gene. The CDR3 length is 15 residues. The CDR3 sequence: CSASIDQGAYNEQFF. CDR3 DNA: TGCAGTGCTAGTATTGACCAGGGGGCCTACAATGAGCAGTTCTTC.

This rearrangement joins TRBV7-2 to TRBJ2-1; tentative D call: TRBD2 (5 bases). Looked up from germline, CDR1 is SGHTA and CDR2 is FQGNSA. This CDR3 has 14 amino acids. Trimming cost V 6 bases and J 9 bases, with 18 bases left between them. The CDR3, as DNA: TGTGCCAGCAGTCGCGGCCGGGGAGATGGTGAGCAGTTCTTC. Protein: CASSRGRGDGEQFF.

The table lists this clonotype with many counts. The chain links TRBV20-1 to TRBJ2-5; TRBD2 matches at 13 bases. Germline V CDR1 and CDR2: DFQATT, SNEGSKA (reference sequence). V lost 4 bases and J lost 1; bases outside the gene matches: 3. The CDR3 is 15 residues long. The CDR3 DNA is TGCAGTGCTACTTGGACTAGCGGGAGCCAAGAGACCCAGTACTTC. Its protein is CSATWTSGSQETQYF.

A few counts support this clonotype. Relative to the germline gene, one junction end is altered; a read error may explain this. Here the CDR3 reads CVSSYAHKGGTQYF. Written as DNA, the CDR3 is TGTGTCAGCAGTTACGCTCACAAGGGCGGGACCCAGTACTTC. This chain connects TRBV6-2 or TRBV6-3 to TRBJ2-5, with D hard to call. The CDR3 is 14 residues long. Germline V CDR1 and CDR2: MNHEY, SVGEGT.

This clonotype was seen ten or more times. The chain links TRBV3-1 to TRBJ2-4; 8 nucleotides agree with TRBD2. CDR1 LGHDT and CDR2 YNNKEL come from the germline V gene (reference sequence). The ends lost 0 bases at V and 11 bases at J; junction bases unmatched: 6. This CDR3 region has 14 residues. The CDR3 spells CASSQESRGGLQYF. The CDR3 nucleotides read TGTGCCAGCAGCCAAGAAAGTCGGGGGGGCCTTCAGTACTTC.

The J gene is TRBJ2-4, the V gene TRBV3-1, with 11 positions matching TRBD2. J lost 15 bases, V lost 4 bases, and 5 bases had no gene match. The CDR3 contains 12 residues. CDR1 and CDR2 from the germline V gene are LGHDT and YNNKEL (reference sequence). The CDR3 coding sequence is TGTGCCAGCAGCCTGTCCGGGACTAGCGGGTACTTC. Translating it yields CASSLSGTSGYF.

This clonotype was seen ten or more times. This chain joins TRBV20-1 and TRBJ2-3; the D gene is possibly TRBD1 (5 bases). V lost 2 bases, J lost 0 bases, and 9 bases lay in between. This CDR3 comprises 14 residues. The germline CDR1 and CDR2 sequences are DFQATT and SNEGSKA (reference sequence). DNA for the CDR3: TGCAGTGCTAGATGGCAGGGAAGCACAGATACGCAGTATTTT. Translating it yields CSARWQGSTDTQYF.

The chain has TRBV27 and TRBJ1-4, with TRBD1 matching 7 bases. CDR1 is MNHEY and CDR2 is SMNVEV in the germline V gene (reference sequence). The CDR3 contains 14 residues. The V segment lost 5 bases and the J segment 3 bases; nucleotides outside the gene matches: 3. The CDR3 nucleotides are TGTGCCAGCAGTAGGGGGCTTGCTAATGAAAAACTGTTTTTT. Translated: CASSRGLANEKLFF.

This clonotype was picked up many times. The gene calls are TRBV29-1 and TRBJ2-3, with 12 bases that match TRBD2. The germline V gene has CDR1 SQVTM and CDR2 ANQGSEA. J gave up 8 bases and V 5 bases, and 2 bases lay outside the gene matches. The CDR3 is 12 residues long. The CDR3 coding sequence is TGCAGCGTTTCGACTAGCGGGGGTACGCAGTATTTT. It translates to CSVSTSGGTQYF.

Regarding this clonotype: A much larger clone lies a single base off, so this may be a read error. The chain links TRBV12-3 or TRBV12-4 to TRBJ2-5; D possibly matches TRBD1 or TRBD2 (5 bases each). This CDR3 is 14 amino acids long. Trimming removed 3 bases at V and 5 bases at J, with 13 bases between. The CDR3 loop is CASSFLGTRETQYF. The CDR3 DNA sequence: TGTGCCAGCAGTTTCCTCGGGACCCGGGAGACCCAGTACTTC.

This clonotype was seen repeatedly, ten times or more. The chain employs TRBV4-3 and TRBJ1-2; D not resolved. The germline CDR1 and CDR2 sequences are LGHNA and YSLEER. This CDR3 has 14 amino acids. The V and J ends lost 1 base and 2 bases respectively, with 8 bases between them. As DNA, the CDR3 is TGCGCCAGCAGCCAAGTAGGACCCAACTATGGCTACACCTTC. Encoded protein: CASSQVGPNYGYTF.

This clonotype was counted at least ten times. The CDR3 reads CASNLDTGPGWGYTF. CDR3 bases: TGTGCCAGCAACCTGGACACGGGACCCGGCTGGGGCTACACCTTC. This chain links TRBV7-2 with TRBJ1-2; D possibly corresponds to TRBD1 (5 bases). Germline-derived CDR1 and CDR2 are SGHTA and FQGNSA. The V gene lost 7 bases and the J gene lost 8 bases, with 23 bases spanning the gap. This CDR3 is 15 amino acids long.

This clonotype was counted a few times. The chain has TRBV7-2 and TRBJ1-5; no definite D call. Germline values: CDR1 SGHTA, CDR2 FQGNSA. Between the trimmed V and J ends, which lost 5 bases and 0 bases, there was a span of 8 bases. The CDR3 loop spans 14 amino acids. CDR3 nucleotides: TGTGCCAGCAGCCCCCGTAATAGCAATCAGCCCCAGCATTTT. This gives the protein CASSPRNSNQPQHF.

This clonotype was seen a few times. This chain joins TRBV6-5 and TRBJ1-1, with TRBD1 matching over 8 bases. The length of the CDR3 is 11 residues. The junction had 6 bases not matched to a gene; V was cut back by 6 bases and J by 12 bases. The V gene's germline CDR1 is MNHEY and CDR2 SVGAGI. The CDR3 here is CASRQGGATFF. The CDR3 DNA reads TGTGCCAGCAGACAGGGGGGCGCGACTTTCTTT.

This clonotype was observed at least ten times. Possible read error: a much larger clone is one base away. The J gene is TRBJ2-3, the V gene TRBV6-4, with D hard to call. Trimming took off 6 bases at V and 7 bases at J, with 14 bases between the two ends. This CDR3 is built from 13 residues. The germline gives CDR1 MRHNA, CDR2 SNTAGT. This chain's CDR3 is CASREWGGNTQYF. The CDR3 DNA is TGTGCCAGCAGGGAATGGGGTGGAAATACGCAGTATTTT.

This clonotype was recorded a few times. V is TRBV2 and J is TRBJ1-6, with D possibly being TRBD1 (5 bases). CDR3 length: 13 amino acids. CDR1 is SNHLY, CDR2 FYNNEI, per germline. V was pared by 7 bases and J by 7 bases, with 11 bases between. The CDR3: CASTRQTNSPLHF. The CDR3 nucleotides are TGTGCCAGCACCAGACAGACAAATTCACCCCTCCACTTT.

In regard to this clonotype: A single base separates this from a much larger clone, so it may be a read error. The rearrangement joins TRBV2 to TRBJ2-5; D not resolved. Germline lookup yields CDR1 SNHLY and CDR2 FYNNEI. The CDR3 totals 12 residues. CDR3 sequence reads: CAGRRSQETQYF. The DNA for the CDR3 is TGTGCCGGCAGACGGTCCCAAGAGACCCAGTACTTC.

This clonotype showed up many times. This chain links TRBV5-1 with TRBJ2-1; D gene ambiguous. Per the germline V gene, CDR1 is SGHRS and CDR2 is YFSETQ. Trimming left V 0 bases short and J 5 bases short, with 9 bases between. The CDR3 runs to 14 residues. CDR3 nucleotide sequence: TGCGCCAGCAGCTTGGCCCGGAAGGACAATGAGCAGTTCTTC. Protein product: CASSLARKDNEQFF.

To note about this clonotype: Being one base from a much bigger clone, this may be a read error. The conserved phenylalanine or tryptophan is not found at the CDR3 terminus, so this likely reflects a read error. V usage is TRBV4-3 and J usage is TRBJ2-3; perhaps TRBD2 as D (5 bases). The V and J ends lost 0 bases and 6 bases respectively, with 13 bases between them. From germline, CDR1 is LGHNA and CDR2 YSLEER. The CDR3 runs to 15 residues. The CDR3 loop is CASSQEVSGFDTQYL. The DNA for the CDR3 is TGCGCCAGCAGCCAAGAAGTGTCGGGGTTTGATACGCAGTATTTG.